These 13 T cell receptor beta chains originate from one sample sequenced in a study of blood T cells in healthy people across ages. The authors ran a second PCR of 7 to 11 cycles using a sample-barcoded 5' primer and a J-beta primer mix. TCRdb independently ran MiXCR on the 5' RACE reads; one entry per CDR3 protein. Of 1.2 million to 1.5 million distinct CDR3 sequences listed, almost 60% are singletons. Sequenced: blood. These receptors were obtained from a young man in good health.

This clonotype was recorded once. V and J are TRBV9 and TRBJ2-7, with 15 positions matching TRBD2. This CDR3 has 18 residues. The germline V gene encodes CDR1 SGDLS and CDR2 YYNGEE. Losses at the gene ends were 2 bases for V and 1 base for J; bases not matched to a gene: 7. The CDR3 is CASSVLPGTSGGSYEQYF. DNA of the CDR3: TGTGCCAGCAGCGTCTTACCAGGGACTAGCGGGGGGTCCTACGAGCAGTACTTC. The full variable domain, completed using reference TRBV9 and TRBJ2-7, is DSGVTQTPKHLITATGQRVTLRCSPRSGDLSVYWYQQSLDQGLQFLIQYYNGEERAKGNILERFSAQQFPDLHSELNLSSLELGDSALYFCASSVLPGTSGGSYEQYFGPGTRLTVT.

The rearrangement joins TRBV2 to TRBJ1-4; D perhaps matches TRBD1 (5 bases). V dropped 6 bases and J dropped 2 bases, with 10 bases sitting between them. The V gene's germline CDR1 is SNHLY and CDR2 FYNNEI. This CDR3 is 14 amino acids long. DNA of the CDR3: TGTGCCAGCAGGGTTGGGGGGACTAATGAAAAACTGTTTTTT. This codes for CASRVGGTNEKLFF.

This chain uses TRBV7-2 with TRBJ2-3, with 11 bases fitting TRBD2. V lost 2 bases and J lost 6; bases outside the gene matches: 7. CDR1 and CDR2 from the germline V gene are SGHTA and FQGNSA. CDR3 size: 16 residues. DNA for the CDR3: TGTGCCAGCAGCTTATTAGCGGGGGGGCATGTGGATACGCAGTATTTT. This encodes CASSLLAGGHVDTQYF.

J is TRBJ2-4 and V is TRBV4-2, with 11 bases lining up with TRBD2. The closer fit of TRBJ2-7 to the DNA end suggests the J call may be wrong. The CDR3 loop spans 17 amino acids. Per germline, CDR1 LGHNA and CDR2 YNFKEQ. The CDR3 region is CASSQDSQTSGMYEQYF. For the CDR3, the DNA is TGTGCCAGCAGCCAAGATTCCCAGACTAGCGGGATGTACGAGCAGTACTTC.

This clonotype was detected a few times. V gene TRBV29-1 combines with J gene TRBJ2-1; TRBD1 or TRBD2 may be the D gene (6 bases each). The CDR3 consists of 14 residues. V gave up 4 bases and J gave up 4 bases, with 14 bases separating them. Germline V gene sequence: CDR1 SQVTM, CDR2 ANQGSEA. CDR3 sequence reads: CSVGGDTLYNEQFF. The CDR3 nucleotides read TGCAGCGTTGGGGGGGACACCTTGTACAATGAGCAGTTCTTC.

The rearrangement uses TRBV10-3 and TRBJ2-4; 11 nucleotides align to TRBD1. The closer fit of TRBJ2-7 to the DNA end suggests the J call may be wrong. Germline V lookup: CDR1 ENHRY, CDR2 SYGVKD. This CDR3 contains 15 residues. In DNA, the CDR3 is TGTGCCATCAGCCCTGGGGACAGGGGGACCTACGAGCAGTACTTC. It yields the protein CAISPGDRGTYEQYF.

Worth noting for this clonotype: The junction departs from germline at one end; a sequencing error may be responsible. The DNA of the CDR3 is TGTGCCAGCAGCCAGTCTCCCCCAATGGGGGGGCAAGAGACCCGGTACTTC. Its translation: CASSQSPPMGGQETRYF. This chain uses TRBV3-1 with TRBJ2-5; TRBD2 might be the D (7 bases). CDR1 and CDR2 (germline): LGHDT, YNNKEL (reference sequence). The CDR3 runs to 17 residues.

The chain has TRBV27 and TRBJ2-7; 12 positions agree with TRBD2. The CDR3 consists of 16 residues. Germline lookup yields CDR1 MNHEY and CDR2 SMNVEV (reference sequence). After removal of 6 bases from V and 3 bases from J, the junction contained 9 bases not matched to a gene. CDR3 nucleotides: TGTGCCAGCAGCTCCACTAGCGGGGGGTTTTTCTACGAGCAGTACTTC. Amino acid sequence: CASSSTSGGFFYEQYF.

The chain recombines TRBV11-2 with TRBJ1-2, with D perhaps matching TRBD1 (6 bases). Germline CDR1 and CDR2: SGHAT and FQNNGV. This CDR3 has 16 amino acids. V gave up 4 bases and J gave up 6 bases, with 21 bases separating them. CDR3 loop: CASSSPGGTGFDGYTF. The CDR3 region has the DNA TGTGCCAGCAGCTCCCCGGGGGGCACAGGTTTTGATGGCTACACCTTC. The variable domain in full, completed from reference TRBV11-2 and TRBJ1-2, reads EAGVAQSPRYKIIEKRQSVAFWCNPISGHATLYWYQQILGQGPKLLIQFQNNGVVDDSQLPKDRFSAERLKGVDSTLKIQPAKLEDSAVYLCASSSPGGTGFDGYTFGSGTRLTVV.

This clonotype has only one observation. This chain joins TRBV7-2 and TRBJ2-5; a possible D gene is TRBD2 (5 bases). The CDR3 spans 15 residues. Trimming left V 0 bases short and J 5 bases short, with 13 bases between. Germline CDR1 SGHTA, CDR2 FQGNSA. The CDR3 region has the DNA TGTGCCAGCAGCTTAGCGGGAGTAATCGGCGAGACCCAGTACTTC. It translates to CASSLAGVIGETQYF.

This clonotype turned up a few times. The DNA for the CDR3 is TGCGCCAGCAGCCAAGATATGGGAGGACTAGGAGCCGAGCAGTACTTC. It codes for CASSQDMGGLGAEQYF. V is TRBV4-3 and J is TRBJ2-7, with 7 bases identical to TRBD2. J was trimmed by 6 bases and V by 0 bases; bases with no gene match: 11. In germline, CDR1 is LGHNA, CDR2 YSLEER. This CDR3 is built from 16 residues.

V usage is TRBV3-1 and J usage is TRBJ1-2, with D unclear. CDR3 length equals 12 residues. Trimming removed 2 bases at V and 10 bases at J, with 11 bases between. CDR1 and CDR2 (germline): LGHDT, YNNKEL (reference sequence). The CDR3 DNA reads TGTGCCAGCAGCCAAACCCACACTGACTACACCTTC. Its protein product is CASSQTHTDYTF.

Remarks on this clonotype: Being one base from a much bigger clone, this may be a read error. This chain connects TRBV7-9 to TRBJ1-2; D remains ambiguous. The V gene's germline CDR1 is SEHNR and CDR2 FQNEAQ (reference sequence). The CDR3 consists of 12 residues. The V gene lost 5 bases and the J gene lost 6 bases, with 10 bases spanning the gap. The CDR3 DNA follows: TGTGCCAGCAGCCCAGACAACAATGGCTACACCTTC. Protein sequence: CASSPDNNGYTF.